Listed here are 10 T cell receptor beta chains from one sample, sequenced in a study of shared clonotypes between healthy human individuals. TCRdb's table, derived via immunoSEQ multiplex PCR, lists solely in-frame clones and lacks some. The table has about 1 million clones, around 76% seen once; the top ten hold roughly 1.4%. The material sequenced was memory CD4+ T cells sorted from blood. The sample's subset: CD45RA-negative fraction. Source of these receptors: a man between 18 and 29 years old in good health.

The rearrangement joins TRBV18 to TRBJ2-3, with D uncertain. CDR1 and CDR2 (germline): KGHSH, LQKENI. The ends were cut back, 3 bases at V and 4 bases at J, with 8 bases in the middle. There are 13 residues in the CDR3. The CDR3 reads CASSPSAADTQYF. CDR3 nucleotide sequence: TGTGCCAGCTCACCTTCCGCAGCAGATACGCAGTATTTT. The full variable domain, rest sourced from reference TRBV18 and TRBJ2-3, is NAGVMQNPRHLVRRRGQEARLRCSPMKGHSHVYWYRQLPEEGLKFMVYLQKENIIDESGMPKERFSAEFPKEGPSILRIQQVVRGDSAAYFCASSPSAADTQYFGPGTRLTVL.

The chain links TRBV12-1 to TRBJ1-1; the table names TRBD1, a call not compared with the DNA. TRBV12-1 is shown as a pseudogene. CDR3 length equals 12 residues. In DNA form, the CDR3 reads TGTGCCAGCAGCTTTGGGATAGGGGTGGCTTTCTTT. Translated, it gives CASSFGIGVAFF.

The chain is built from TRBV9 and TRBJ2-7, with D possibly TRBD1 on 6 matching bases. Germline assignment: CDR1 SGDLS and CDR2 YYNGEE. Trimming took off 0 bases at V and 5 bases at J, with 24 bases between the two ends. There are 18 residues in the CDR3. CDR3 loop: CASSVDLLGQGTSNEQYF. The CDR3 DNA reads as TGTGCCAGCAGCGTAGATCTTCTGGGGCAGGGGACCAGCAACGAGCAGTACTTC.

In regard to this clone: Distinct nucleotide sequences in the sample also encode this CDR3. V gene TRBV19 combines with J gene TRBJ1-2, with a tentative D call TRBD1 (6 bases). V was trimmed by 4 bases and J by 2 bases, leaving 11 bases between them. The CDR3 is 14 amino acids. Germline lookup yields CDR1 LNHDA and CDR2 SQIVND (reference sequence). The CDR3 nucleotides are TGTGCCAGTAGTACCAGGGGACTGAACTATGGCTACACCTTC. Its translation: CASSTRGLNYGYTF.

This clone turned up a few times. V usage is TRBV30 and J usage is TRBJ1-2; D remains ambiguous. Germline assignment: CDR1 GTSNPN and CDR2 SVGIG (reference sequence). Trimming removed 4 bases at V and 8 bases at J, with 14 bases between. This CDR3 is 12 amino acids long. CDR3 protein: CAWTPLVAGYTF. CDR3 nucleotide sequence: TGTGCCTGGACCCCCCTCGTAGCGGGCTACACCTTC.

This clone has just one count. The chain has TRBV7-6 and TRBJ2-3; possibly TRBD1 for D (5 bases). Germline V CDR1 and CDR2: SGHVS, FNYEAQ. V was pared by 2 bases and J by 6 bases, with 9 bases between. The CDR3 totals 13 residues. The CDR3 region has the DNA TGTGCCAGCAGCTTACAGGGAATTGATACGCAGTATTTT. Its protein product is CASSLQGIDTQYF.

The chain combines TRBV9 with TRBJ2-2; D call uncertain. V lost 7 bases, J lost 6 bases, and 19 bases lay in between. The CDR3 is 15 residues long. CDR1 is SGDLS and CDR2 is YYNGEE in the germline V gene. The CDR3 is CASSRLDTGAGELFF. The CDR3 nucleotides are TGTGCCAGCTCCCGACTTGACACGGGCGCCGGGGAGCTGTTTTTT.

V is TRBV30 and J is TRBJ2-6; the D call may be TRBD1 or TRBD2 (6 bases each). Germline lookup yields CDR1 GTSNPN and CDR2 SVGIG (reference sequence). Deletions cut 4 bases from V and 2 bases from J, with 12 bases between. This CDR3 region has 15 residues. The CDR3 DNA reads as TGTGCCTGGATTAATAGGGGGGCTGGGGCCAACGTCCTGACTTTC. Translating gives CAWINRGAGANVLTF.

This clone is a singleton in its sample. CDR3 sequence reads: CASSSQGGVGYGYTF. For the CDR3, the DNA is TGTGCCAGCAGTTCCCAGGGTGGGGTAGGCTATGGCTACACCTTC. The chain recombines TRBV6-5 with TRBJ1-2; possibly TRBD1 for D (5 bases). The CDR3 contains 15 residues. Germline loops: CDR1 MNHEY, CDR2 SVGAGI. Trimming stripped 4 bases from V and 4 bases from J, with 16 bases between.

J is TRBJ2-5 and V is TRBV5-1; 9 bases agree with TRBD2. CDR3 length equals 15 residues. Germline CDR1 is SGHRS and CDR2 is YFSETQ. With 1 base clipped from V and 6 bases from J, the junction kept 7 bases outside the gene matches. The CDR3 loop is CASSLRTSEGKTQYF. The CDR3 DNA reads as TGCGCCAGCAGCTTGAGGACTAGCGAAGGGAAGACCCAGTACTTC. Complete variable domain (other parts from reference TRBV5-1 and TRBJ2-5): KAGVTQTPRYLIKTRGQQVTLSCSPISGHRSVSWYQQTPGQGLQFLFEYFSETQRNKGNFPGRFSGRQFSNSRSEMNVSTLELGDSALYLCASSLRTSEGKTQYFGPGTRLLVL.